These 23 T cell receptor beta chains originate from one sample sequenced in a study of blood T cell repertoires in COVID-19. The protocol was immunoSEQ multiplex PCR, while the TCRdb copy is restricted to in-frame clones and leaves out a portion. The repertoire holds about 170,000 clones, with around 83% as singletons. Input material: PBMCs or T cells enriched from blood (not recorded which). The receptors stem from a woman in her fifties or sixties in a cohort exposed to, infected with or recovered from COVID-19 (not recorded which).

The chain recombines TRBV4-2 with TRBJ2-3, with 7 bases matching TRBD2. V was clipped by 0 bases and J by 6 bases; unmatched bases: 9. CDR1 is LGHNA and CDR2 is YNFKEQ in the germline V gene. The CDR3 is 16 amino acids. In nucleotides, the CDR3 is TGTGCCAGCAGCCAAGAGGGAGGGTACCTTATTGATACGCAGTATTTT. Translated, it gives CASSQEGGYLIDTQYF.

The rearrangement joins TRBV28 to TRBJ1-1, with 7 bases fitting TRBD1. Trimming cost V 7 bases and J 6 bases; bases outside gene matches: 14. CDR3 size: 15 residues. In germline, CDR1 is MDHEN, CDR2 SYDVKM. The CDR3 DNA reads TGTGCCAGCACCATGAACAGGGGTCGGGCAGCTGAAGCTTTCTTT. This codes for CASTMNRGRAAEAFF.

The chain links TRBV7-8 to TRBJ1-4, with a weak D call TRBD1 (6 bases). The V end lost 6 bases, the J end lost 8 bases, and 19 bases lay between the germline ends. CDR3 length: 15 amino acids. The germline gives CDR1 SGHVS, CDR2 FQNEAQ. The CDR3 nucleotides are TGTGCCAGCAGTACCGTATCAGGGGTCGACGAAAAACTGTTTTTT. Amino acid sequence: CASSTVSGVDEKLFF.

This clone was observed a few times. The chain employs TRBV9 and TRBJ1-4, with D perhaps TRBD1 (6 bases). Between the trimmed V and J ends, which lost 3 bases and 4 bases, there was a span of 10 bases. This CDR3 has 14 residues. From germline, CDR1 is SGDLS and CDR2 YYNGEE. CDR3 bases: TGTGCCAGCAGCGAAACAGGGCATAATGAAAAACTGTTTTTT. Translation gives CASSETGHNEKLFF.

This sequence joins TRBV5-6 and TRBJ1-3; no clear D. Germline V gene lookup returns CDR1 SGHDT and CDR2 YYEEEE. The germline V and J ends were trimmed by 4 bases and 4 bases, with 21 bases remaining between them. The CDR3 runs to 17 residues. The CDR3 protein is CASSPFRGISAGNTIYF. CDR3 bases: TGTGCCAGCAGCCCGTTTAGAGGGATCTCGGCAGGAAACACCATATATTTT.

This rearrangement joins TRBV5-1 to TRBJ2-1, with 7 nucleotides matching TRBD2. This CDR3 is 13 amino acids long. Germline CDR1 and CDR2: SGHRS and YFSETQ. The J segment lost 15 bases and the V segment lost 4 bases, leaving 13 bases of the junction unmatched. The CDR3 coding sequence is TGCGCCAGCAGCCCGTCGGATGGGCGGGAGAGGTTCTTC. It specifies CASSPSDGRERFF.

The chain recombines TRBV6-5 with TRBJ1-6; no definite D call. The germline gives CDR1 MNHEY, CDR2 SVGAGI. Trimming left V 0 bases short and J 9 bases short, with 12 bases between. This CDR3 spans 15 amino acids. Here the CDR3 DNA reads TGTGCCAGCAGTTACTCCCCGGTAGTTGGTTCACCCCTCCACTTT. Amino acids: CASSYSPVVGSPLHF.

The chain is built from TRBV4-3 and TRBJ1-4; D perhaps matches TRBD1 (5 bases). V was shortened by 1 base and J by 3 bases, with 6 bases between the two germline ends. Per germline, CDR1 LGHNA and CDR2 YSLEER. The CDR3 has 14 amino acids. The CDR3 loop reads CASSQGQSNEKLFF. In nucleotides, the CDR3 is TGCGCCAGCAGCCAAGGACAGTCTAATGAAAAACTGTTTTTT.

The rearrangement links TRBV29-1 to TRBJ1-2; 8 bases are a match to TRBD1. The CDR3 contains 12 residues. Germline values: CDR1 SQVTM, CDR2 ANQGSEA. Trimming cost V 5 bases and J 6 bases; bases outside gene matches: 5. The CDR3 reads CSVSQGADGYTF. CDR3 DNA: TGCAGCGTTTCCCAGGGGGCTGATGGCTACACCTTC.

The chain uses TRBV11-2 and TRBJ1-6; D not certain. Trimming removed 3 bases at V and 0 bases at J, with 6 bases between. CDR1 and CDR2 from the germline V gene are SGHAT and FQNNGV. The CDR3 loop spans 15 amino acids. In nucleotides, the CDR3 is TGTGCCAGCAGCTTCGAGAGCTCCTATAATTCACCCCTCCACTTT. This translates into CASSFESSYNSPLHF.

In DNA, the CDR3 is TGCGCCAGCAGGGGAAGCATTCTCGACAGGGAAGGTCAGTTCTTC. Translated, it gives CASRGSILDREGQFF. V gene TRBV5-1 combines with J gene TRBJ2-1; 7 nucleotides match TRBD1. J gave up 13 bases and V 5 bases, and 18 bases lay outside the gene matches. CDR3 size: 15 residues. Germline loops: CDR1 SGHRS, CDR2 YFSETQ.

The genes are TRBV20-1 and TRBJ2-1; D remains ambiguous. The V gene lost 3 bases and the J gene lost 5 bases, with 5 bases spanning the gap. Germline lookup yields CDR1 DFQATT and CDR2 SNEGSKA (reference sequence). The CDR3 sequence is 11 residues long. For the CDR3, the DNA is TGCAGTGCTAGTTATGACAATGAGCAGTTCTTC. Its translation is CSASYDNEQFF.

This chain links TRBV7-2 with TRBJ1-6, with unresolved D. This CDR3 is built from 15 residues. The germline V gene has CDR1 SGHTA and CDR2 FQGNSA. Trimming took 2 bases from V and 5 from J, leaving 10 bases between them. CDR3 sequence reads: CASSLLSGNNSPLHF. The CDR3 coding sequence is TGTGCCAGCAGCTTACTGTCGGGGAATAATTCACCCCTCCACTTT. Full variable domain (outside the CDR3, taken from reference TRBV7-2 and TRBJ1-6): GAGVSQSPSNKVTEKGKDVELRCDPISGHTALYWYRQSLGQGLEFLIYFQGNSAPDKSGLPSDRFSAERTGGSVSTLTIQRTQQEDSAVYLCASSLLSGNNSPLHFGNGTRLTVT.

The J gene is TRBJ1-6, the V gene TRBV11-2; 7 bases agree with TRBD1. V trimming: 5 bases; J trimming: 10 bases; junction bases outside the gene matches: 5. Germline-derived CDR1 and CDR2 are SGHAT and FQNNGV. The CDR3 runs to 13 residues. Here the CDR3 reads CASSPNRGSPLHF. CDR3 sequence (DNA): TGTGCCAGCAGCCCCAACAGGGGCTCACCCCTCCACTTT.

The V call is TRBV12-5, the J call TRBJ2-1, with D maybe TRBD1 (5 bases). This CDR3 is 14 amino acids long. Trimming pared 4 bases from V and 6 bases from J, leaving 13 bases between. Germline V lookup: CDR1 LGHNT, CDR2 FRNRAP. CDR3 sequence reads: CASGSNRRRNEQFF. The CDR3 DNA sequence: TGTGCTAGTGGTTCAAACAGGAGACGCAATGAGCAGTTCTTC.

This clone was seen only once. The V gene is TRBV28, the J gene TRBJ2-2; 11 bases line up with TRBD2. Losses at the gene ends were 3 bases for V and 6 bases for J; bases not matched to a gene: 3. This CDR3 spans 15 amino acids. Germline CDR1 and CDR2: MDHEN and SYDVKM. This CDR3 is CASSFGLAGPGELFF. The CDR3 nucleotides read TGTGCCAGCAGTTTTGGACTAGCGGGCCCCGGGGAGCTGTTTTTT.

The CDR3: CASSYLGTANTEAFF. Written as DNA, the CDR3 is TGTGCCAGCAGTTACCTCGGGACAGCGAACACTGAAGCTTTCTTT. This sequence joins TRBV6-5 and TRBJ1-1; TRBD1 aligns across 7 bases. This CDR3 is built from 15 residues. Germline-derived CDR1 and CDR2 are MNHEY and SVGAGI. Unmatched junction bases numbered 4, after V lost 2 bases and J lost 1 base.

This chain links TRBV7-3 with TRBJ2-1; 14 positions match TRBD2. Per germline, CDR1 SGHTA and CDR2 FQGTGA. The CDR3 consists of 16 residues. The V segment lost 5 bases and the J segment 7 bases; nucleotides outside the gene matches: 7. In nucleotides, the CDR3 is TGTGCCAGCAGCACCGCCGGGACTAGCGGGAGAAATGAGCAGTTCTTC. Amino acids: CASSTAGTSGRNEQFF.

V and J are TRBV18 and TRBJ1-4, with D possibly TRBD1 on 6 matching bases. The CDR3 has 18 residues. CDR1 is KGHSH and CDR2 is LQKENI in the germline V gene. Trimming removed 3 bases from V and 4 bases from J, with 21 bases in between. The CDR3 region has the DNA TGTGCCAGCTCACCGCGCTTGCTATTGGACAGATTTAATGAAAAACTGTTTTTT. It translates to CASSPRLLLDRFNEKLFF.

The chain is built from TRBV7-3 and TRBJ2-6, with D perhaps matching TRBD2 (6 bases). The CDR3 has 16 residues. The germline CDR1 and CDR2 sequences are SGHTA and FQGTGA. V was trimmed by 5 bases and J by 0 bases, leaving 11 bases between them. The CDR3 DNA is TGTGCCAGCAGCCGGGGGATAGGCTCTGGGGCCAACGTCCTGACTTTC. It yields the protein CASSRGIGSGANVLTF.

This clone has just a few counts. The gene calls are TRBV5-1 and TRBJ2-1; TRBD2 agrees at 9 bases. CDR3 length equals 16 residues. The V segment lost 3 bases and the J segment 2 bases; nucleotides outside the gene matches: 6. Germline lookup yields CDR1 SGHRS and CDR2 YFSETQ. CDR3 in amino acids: CASSWLTSGAYNEQFF. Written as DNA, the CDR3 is TGCGCCAGCAGCTGGTTGACTAGCGGAGCCTACAATGAGCAGTTCTTC.

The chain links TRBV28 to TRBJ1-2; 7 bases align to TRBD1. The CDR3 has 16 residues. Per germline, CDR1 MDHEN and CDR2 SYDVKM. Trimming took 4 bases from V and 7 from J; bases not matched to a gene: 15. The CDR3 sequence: CASSSQPIDRARGYTF. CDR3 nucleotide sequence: TGTGCCAGCAGTTCCCAACCTATAGACAGGGCTCGTGGCTACACCTTC.

The DNA for the CDR3 is TGTGCCACCAGCAGAGATCGGTGGCTAAGGGACAGGGAATTTCCCACTGAAGCTTTCTTT. It specifies CATSRDRWLRDREFPTEAFF. The chain uses TRBV15 and TRBJ1-1, with 9 bases fitting TRBD1. V trimming: 0 bases; J trimming: 4 bases; junction bases outside the gene matches: 18. This CDR3 is built from 20 residues. Germline assignment: CDR1 LNHNV and CDR2 YYDKDF (reference sequence).